Detailed here is one T cell receptor beta chain. These data come from a study of tumor-infiltrating lymphocytes in localized non-small cell lung cancer. TCRdb's copy holds only in-frame clones and misses some; the assay was immunoSEQ multiplex PCR. The table has roughly 7,100 clones, 60% to 80% seen once. The CDR3 totals 12 residues. V dropped 8 bases and J dropped 9; count of bases not matched to a gene: 9. The germline V gene has CDR1 GTSNPN and CDR2 SVGIG (reference sequence). The chain joins TRBV30 to TRBJ2-1; 8 nucleotides align to TRBD1. This TCR was recovered from a human donor with non-small cell lung cancer. Sequencing used uninvolved lung tissue not adjacent to the tumor. The CDR3 here is CARGQGRGEQFF. The CDR3 coding sequence is TGTGCCCGCGGACAGGGTCGGGGTGAGCAGTTCTTC.